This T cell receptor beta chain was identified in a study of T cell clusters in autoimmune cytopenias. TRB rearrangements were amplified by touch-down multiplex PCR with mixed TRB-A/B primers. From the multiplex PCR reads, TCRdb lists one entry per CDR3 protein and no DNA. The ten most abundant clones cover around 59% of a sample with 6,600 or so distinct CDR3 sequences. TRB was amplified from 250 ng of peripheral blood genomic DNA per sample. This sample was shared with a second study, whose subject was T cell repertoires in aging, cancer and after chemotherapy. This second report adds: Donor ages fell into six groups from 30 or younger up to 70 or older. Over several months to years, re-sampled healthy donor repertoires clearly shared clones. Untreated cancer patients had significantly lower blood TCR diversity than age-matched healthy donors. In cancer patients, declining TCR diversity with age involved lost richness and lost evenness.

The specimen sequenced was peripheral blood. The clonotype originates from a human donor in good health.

The CDR3 here is CASSSHIAGGGRGELFF. The V call is TRBV5-6, the J call TRBJ2-2; TCRdb designates TRBD2, a call that cannot be tested without DNA. This CDR3 region has 17 residues. Germline V gives CDR1 SGHDT, CDR2 YYEEEE.